This T cell receptor (beta chain) was recovered during a study of T cell responses to AZD1222 COVID-19 vaccine. Study findings and constraints: Donors skewed white British and female; clonal diversity was possibly underestimated.

The V segment lost 5 bases and the J segment 4 bases; nucleotides outside the gene matches: 9. CDR3 length: 15 amino acids. Germline lookup yields CDR1 SGHTA and CDR2 FQGNSA. Clones were read by immunoSEQ multiplex PCR, and TCRdb kept only the in-frame ones, dropping some. Here the sample spans around 140,000 clones, about 90% being singletons. Points on this clone: Its antigen remains unidentified.

This TCR derives from an adult who received the MenACWY meningococcal vaccine as a control. The chain combines TRBV7-2 with TRBJ2-5; 8 positions agree with TRBD2. Sequenced material: peripheral blood, taken 28 days after the second dose of the MenACWY control vaccine. For the CDR3, the DNA is TGTGCCAGCAGCCAAAGACTAGCGAGTGCAGAGACCCAGTACTTC. Protein sequence: CASSQRLASAETQYF. Full variable domain (missing parts from reference TRBV7-2 and TRBJ2-5): GAGVSQSPSNKVTEKGKDVELRCDPISGHTALYWYRQSLGQGLEFLIYFQGNSAPDKSGLPSDRFSAERTGGSVSTLTIQRTQQEDSAVYLCASSQRLASAETQYFGPGTRLLVL.